What follows are 11 T cell receptor beta chains derived from one specimen sequenced in a study of shared clonotypes between healthy human individuals. Profiled with immunoSEQ multiplex PCR; TCRdb holds only in-frame clones, not every one. The table includes 2 million to 2.5 million clones, approximately 95% detected once. Sequenced input: naive CD4+ T cells sorted from blood. The subset here: CD45RA+ positively selected. All receptors derive from a man aged 18 to 29 in good health.

The V gene is TRBV30, the J gene TRBJ1-6; D is possibly TRBD1 (5 bases). In germline, CDR1 is GTSNPN, CDR2 SVGIG (reference sequence). The CDR3 is 13 amino acids. V was trimmed by 3 bases and J by 7 bases, leaving 10 bases between them. CDR3 loop: CAWRFGGNSPLHF. CDR3 nucleotide sequence: TGTGCCTGGAGGTTCGGGGGAAATTCACCCCTCCACTTT.

This chain connects TRBV5-1 to TRBJ2-3; 10 nucleotides match TRBD2. The CDR3 is 15 amino acids. V trimming: 4 bases; J trimming: 3 bases; junction bases outside the gene matches: 5. Germline assignment: CDR1 SGHRS and CDR2 YFSETQ. For the CDR3, the DNA is TGCGCCAGCAGCCCAGCGGGAGGGCAAACAGATACGCAGTATTTT. This codes for CASSPAGGQTDTQYF.

The DNA of the CDR3 is TGTGCCAGCAGCACCCGAAGCCTGCTCGCGGGAAACACCGGGGAGCTGTTTTTT. It specifies CASSTRSLLAGNTGELFF. V and J are TRBV7-8 and TRBJ2-2, with a tentative D call TRBD2 (6 bases). The CDR3 extends over 18 amino acids. Germline V gene data show CDR1 as SGHVS and CDR2 as FQNEAQ. The germline V and J ends were trimmed by 5 bases and 2 bases, with 21 bases remaining between them.

The chain joins TRBV11-3 to TRBJ2-3, with a tentative D call TRBD2 (7 bases). Germline CDR1 and CDR2: SGHNT and YENEEA. V gave up 8 bases and J gave up 0 bases, with 15 bases separating them. The length of the CDR3 is 15 residues. CDR3 in amino acids: CASGEGGESTDTQYF. CDR3 in DNA: TGTGCCAGCGGGGAGGGGGGCGAAAGCACAGATACGCAGTATTTT.

In its sample, this clone was seen once. CDR3 protein: CASSQVVTGEGELFF. CDR3 nucleotide sequence: TGCGCCAGCAGCCAAGTGGTCACAGGGGAAGGGGAGCTGTTTTTT. V and J are TRBV4-1 and TRBJ2-2; TRBD1 matches 7 bases. Germline lookup yields CDR1 MGHRA and CDR2 YSYEKL. J gave up 8 bases and V 1 base, and 7 bases lay outside the gene matches. The CDR3 runs 15 residues.

The chain couples TRBV4-1 to TRBJ1-1; 9 bases agree with TRBD1. V was clipped by 7 bases and J by 0 bases; unmatched bases: 18. The CDR3 spans 19 residues. The V gene's germline CDR1 is MGHRA and CDR2 YSYEKL. The CDR3 bases are TGCGCCAGCACCCATCTTCGGCAACAGGGGGCCCTGGTGAACACTGAAGCTTTCTTT. Protein sequence: CASTHLRQQGALVNTEAFF.

The chain combines TRBV10-1 with TRBJ1-1, with 7 bases matching TRBD1. J gave up 4 bases and V 3 bases, and 8 bases lay outside the gene matches. The CDR3 runs 15 residues. Germline values: CDR1 WNHNN, CDR2 SYGVQD (reference sequence). The CDR3 region has the DNA TGCGCCAGCAGTGAAGGGGGCAACGGGGGCACTGAAGCTTTCTTT. Translation: CASSEGGNGGTEAFF.

Note on this clone: Other DNA variants within this sample encode the same CDR3. The chain uses TRBV20-1 and TRBJ2-7; D gene uncertain. V shed 5 bases and J shed 2 bases, with 4 bases lying between them. The CDR3 is made up of 10 amino acids. CDR1 and CDR2 (germline): DFQATT, SNEGSKA (reference sequence). CDR3 nucleotide sequence: TGCAGTGCTGGAGCCTACGAGCAGTACTTC. Amino acid sequence: CSAGAYEQYF.

The rearrangement joins TRBV11-2 to TRBJ1-5; no firm D call. This CDR3 has 14 amino acids. V lost 0 bases and J 4 bases, leaving 7 bases between the germline ends. CDR1 and CDR2 (germline): SGHAT, FQNNGV. The CDR3 DNA follows: TGTGCCAGCAGCTTAGAAGCCGGGAATCAGCCCCAGCATTTT. It translates to CASSLEAGNQPQHF.

CDR3 loop: CAISSTGGNYGYTF. In DNA form, the CDR3 reads TGTGCCATCAGCTCCACAGGGGGCAACTATGGCTACACCTTC. The chain recombines TRBV10-3 with TRBJ1-2, with 9 bases identical to TRBD1. Trimming removed 6 bases from V and 2 bases from J; junction bases left unmatched: 4. Germline CDR1 reads ENHRY; CDR2 reads SYGVKD. The CDR3 covers 14 residues.

In its sample, this clone was seen once. This chain links TRBV11-3 with TRBJ2-6; 10 bases match TRBD1. The CDR3 contains 18 residues. Germline assignment: CDR1 SGHNT and CDR2 YENEEA. V was clipped by 1 base and J by 4 bases; unmatched bases: 7. The CDR3 reads CASSLGRQGAGGANVLTF. In DNA form, the CDR3 reads TGTGCCAGCAGCTTAGGGCGACAGGGGGCAGGAGGGGCCAACGTCCTGACTTTC.